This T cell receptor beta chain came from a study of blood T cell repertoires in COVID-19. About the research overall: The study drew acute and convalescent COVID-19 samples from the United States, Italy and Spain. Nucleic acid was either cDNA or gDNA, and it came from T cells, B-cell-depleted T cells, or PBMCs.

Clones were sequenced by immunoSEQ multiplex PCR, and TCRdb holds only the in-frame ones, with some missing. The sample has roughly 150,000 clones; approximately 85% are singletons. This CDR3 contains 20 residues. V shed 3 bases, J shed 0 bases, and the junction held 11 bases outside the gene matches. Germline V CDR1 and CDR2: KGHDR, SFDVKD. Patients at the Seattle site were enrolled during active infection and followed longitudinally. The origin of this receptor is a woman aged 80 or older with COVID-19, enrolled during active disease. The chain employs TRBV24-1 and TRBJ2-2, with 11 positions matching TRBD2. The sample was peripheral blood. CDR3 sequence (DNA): TGTGCCACCAGTGATCTTAGACTAGCGGGAAACGGGGCGAACACCGGGGAGCTGTTTTTT. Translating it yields CATSDLRLAGNGANTGELFF.